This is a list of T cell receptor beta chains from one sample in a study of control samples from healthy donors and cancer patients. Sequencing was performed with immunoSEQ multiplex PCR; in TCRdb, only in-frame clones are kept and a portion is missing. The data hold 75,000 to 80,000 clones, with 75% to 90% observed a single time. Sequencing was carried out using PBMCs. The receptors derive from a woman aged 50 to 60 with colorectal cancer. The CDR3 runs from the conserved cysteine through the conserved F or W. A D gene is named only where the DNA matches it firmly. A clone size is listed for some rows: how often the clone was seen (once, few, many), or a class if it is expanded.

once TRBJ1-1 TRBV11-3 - CASSLSLNTEAFF TGTGCCAGCAGCTTAAGCTTAAACACTGAAGCTTTCTTT
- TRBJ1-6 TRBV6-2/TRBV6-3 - CASSHGPRGDSPLHF TGTGCCAGCAGTCATGGGCCTCGGGGAGATTCACCCCTCCACTTT
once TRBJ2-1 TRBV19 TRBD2 CASSYRLAGYNEQFF TGTGCCAGTAGTTATCGGCTAGCGGGGTACAATGAGCAGTTCTTC
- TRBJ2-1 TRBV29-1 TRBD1 CSGTGGFTNEQFF TGCAGCGGAACAGGGGGCTTTACCAATGAGCAGTTCTTC
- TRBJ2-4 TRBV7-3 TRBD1 CASSIGQGYPKNIQYF TGTGCCAGCAGCATAGGACAGGGTTATCCCAAAAACATTCAGTACTTC
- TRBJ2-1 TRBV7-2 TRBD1 CASSPLDRGTYNEQFF TGTGCCAGCAGCCCTTTGGACAGGGGTACGTACAATGAGCAGTTCTTC
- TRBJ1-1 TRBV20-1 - CSASNTGFTEAFF TGCAGTGCTAGTAACACAGGGTTCACTGAAGCTTTCTTT
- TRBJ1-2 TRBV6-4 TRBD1 CASSPGQGNYGYTF TGTGCCAGCAGCCCTGGACAGGGAAACTATGGCTACACCTTC
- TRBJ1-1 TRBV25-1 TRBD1 CASSEYTGTVRTNTEAFF TGTGCCAGCAGTGAATATACAGGGACAGTTCGGACGAACACTGAAGCTTTCTTT
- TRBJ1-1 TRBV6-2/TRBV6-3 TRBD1 CASSYREGAEAFF TGTGCCAGCAGTTACAGGGAGGGGGCAGAAGCTTTCTTT
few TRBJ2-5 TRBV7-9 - CASSPPGLLYQETQYF TGTGCCAGCAGCCCTCCGGGACTCCTGTACCAAGAGACCCAGTACTTC
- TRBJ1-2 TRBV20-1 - CSASPASRDARDGYTF TGCAGTGCTAGTCCTGCTAGCCGGGACGCTAGGGATGGCTACACCTTC
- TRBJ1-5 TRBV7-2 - CASSLYWGPSQPQHF TGTGCCAGCAGCCTGTATTGGGGCCCCAGTCAGCCCCAGCATTTT
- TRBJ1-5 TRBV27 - CASSLSGDLRYNQPQHF TGTGCCAGCAGTTTATCGGGAGACTTGAGGTACAATCAGCCCCAGCATTTT
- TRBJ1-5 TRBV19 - CASAPGGHQPQHF TGTGCCAGTGCCCCCGGAGGACATCAGCCCCAGCATTTT
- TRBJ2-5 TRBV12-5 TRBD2 CASGLTSGGETQYF TGTGCTAGTGGTTTGACTAGCGGGGGTGAGACCCAGTACTTC
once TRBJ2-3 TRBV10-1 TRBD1 CATASRGTDTQYF TGCGCCACCGCGAGCAGGGGGACAGATACGCAGTATTTT
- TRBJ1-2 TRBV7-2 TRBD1 CASSSGQGRVGYTF TGTGCCAGCAGCTCCGGACAGGGGAGGGTTGGCTACACCTTC
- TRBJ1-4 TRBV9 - CASSVAGGQEKLFF TGTGCCAGCAGCGTAGCGGGGGGCCAGGAAAAACTGTTTTTT
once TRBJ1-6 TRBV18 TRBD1 CASSPPGQPNSPLHF TGTGCCAGCTCACCACCGGGACAGCCTAATTCACCCCTCCACTTT
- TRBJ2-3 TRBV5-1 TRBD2 CASSSSGGANTQYF TGCGCCAGCAGCTCTAGCGGGGGGGCAAATACGCAGTATTTT
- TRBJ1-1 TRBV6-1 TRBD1 CASSDRQGPKTEAFF TGTGCCAGCAGTGACAGACAGGGACCGAAGACTGAAGCTTTCTTT
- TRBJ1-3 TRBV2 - CASSEEGNTIYF TGTGCCAGCAGTGAAGAGGGAAACACCATATATTTT
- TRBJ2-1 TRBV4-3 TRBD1 CASSQYPGQGSNEQFF TGCGCCAGCAGCCAATACCCGGGACAGGGCTCCAATGAGCAGTTCTTC
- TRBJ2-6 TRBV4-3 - CASSRMRGDSGANVLTF TGCGCCAGCAGCCGGATGAGGGGGGACTCTGGGGCCAACGTCCTGACTTTC
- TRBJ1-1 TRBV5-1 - CASSLPGVNTEAFF TGCGCCAGCAGCTTGCCTGGGGTGAACACTGAAGCTTTCTTT
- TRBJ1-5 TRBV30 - CAWSGINSNQPQHF TGTGCCTGGAGCGGAATAAATAGCAATCAGCCCCAGCATTTT
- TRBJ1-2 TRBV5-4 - CASSSETGSGGYTF TGTGCCAGCAGCTCCGAGACCGGCTCGGGGGGCTACACCTTC
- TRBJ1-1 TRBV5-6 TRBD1 CASSLDGQGNTEAFF TGTGCCAGCAGCTTGGATGGACAGGGGAACACTGAAGCTTTCTTT
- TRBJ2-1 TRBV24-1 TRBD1 CATSDWGQGKNDEQFF TGTGCCACCAGTGATTGGGGACAGGGTAAGAACGATGAGCAGTTCTTC
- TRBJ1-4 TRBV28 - CASSSAGGTNEKLFF TGTGCCAGCAGTTCAGCGGGTGGAACTAATGAAAAACTGTTTTTT
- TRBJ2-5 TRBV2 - CASSVGEPSIAAQYF TGTGCCAGCTCCGTGGGCGAACCTTCCATTGCGGCCCAGTACTTC
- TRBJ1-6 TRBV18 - CASSPLSQSSYNSPLHF TGTGCCAGCTCACCCCTAAGCCAGAGCTCCTATAATTCACCCCTCCACTTT
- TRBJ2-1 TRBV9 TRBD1 CASSVVGTGRDEQFF TGTGCCAGCAGCGTAGTAGGGACAGGACGGGATGAGCAGTTCTTC
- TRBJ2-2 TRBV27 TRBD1 CASSPYRQGTGELFF TGTGCCAGCAGCCCCTACCGACAGGGAACCGGGGAGCTGTTTTTT
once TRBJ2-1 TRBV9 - CASSVVPEYNEQFF TGTGCCAGCAGCGTAGTTCCAGAATACAATGAGCAGTTCTTC
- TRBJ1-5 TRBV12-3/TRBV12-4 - CASSQGRAQPQHF TGTGCCAGCAGCCAGGGAAGGGCGCAGCCCCAGCATTTT
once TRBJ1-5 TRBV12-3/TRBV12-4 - CASSSRGQPQHF TGTGCCAGCAGCTCCAGAGGTCAGCCCCAGCATTTT
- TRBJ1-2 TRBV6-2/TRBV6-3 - CASSYSTYDSNYGYTF TGTGCCAGCAGTTACTCGACATACGATTCTAACTATGGCTACACCTTC